Listed below are T cell receptor beta chains from one sample, sequenced in a study of blood T cell repertoires in COVID-19. The table came from immunoSEQ multiplex PCR; TCRdb's copy has only in-frame clones and leaves some out. The sample consists of about 270,000 clones, approximately 90% of them appearing once. Material: PBMCs or T cells enriched from blood (not recorded which). These receptors all stem from a woman aged 25-40 years with acute COVID-19. Each CDR3 is given with its conserved first and last residue.

length: 13
V: TRBV4-1
J: TRBJ1-6
CDR3: CASSQDWSSPLHF

length: 13
V: TRBV19
J: TRBJ1-1
CDR3: CASRTDRQTEAFF

length: 16
V: TRBV7-3
J: TRBJ2-3
CDR3: CASSTGLAGGTDTQYF

length: 12
V: TRBV28
J: TRBJ1-2
CDR3: CASSWQGSGYTF

length: 14
V: TRBV6-5
J: TRBJ2-3
CDR3: CVSSPHERADTQYF

length: 15
V: TRBV24-1
J: TRBJ1-6
CDR3: CATRHWSSYNSPLHF

length: 11
V: TRBV5-4
J: TRBJ2-7
CDR3: CASSLAGEQYF

length: 13
V: TRBV11-3
J: TRBJ2-7
CDR3: CASSLEPDGEQYF

length: 18
V: TRBV27
J: TRBJ2-2
CDR3: CASSLSGTSGRYTGELFF

length: 14
V: TRBV3-1/TRBV3-2
J: TRBJ2-5
CDR3: CASSQGAGQETQYF

length: 14
V: TRBV6-5
J: TRBJ2-7
CDR3: CASRREPLAYEQYF

length: 12
V: TRBV6-2/TRBV6-3
J: TRBJ2-2
CDR3: CASSYPAGELFF

length: 16
V: TRBV6-4
J: TRBJ2-3
CDR3: CASSDTSGRPTDTQYF

length: 16
V: TRBV27
J: TRBJ2-1
CDR3: CASSFIAFSSYNEQFF

length: 17
V: TRBV7-2
J: TRBJ1-4
CDR3: CASSGFNAGGTNEKLFF

length: 15
V: TRBV28
J: TRBJ2-4
CDR3: CASRGGNLAKNIQYF

length: 13
V: TRBV15
J: TRBJ1-1
CDR3: CATSQQGNTEAFF

length: 14
V: TRBV7-8
J: TRBJ1-4
CDR3: CASSLGAGNEKLFF

length: 12
V: TRBV11-3
J: TRBJ2-2
CDR3: CASSSNTGELFF

length: 15
V: TRBV4-3
J: TRBJ2-3
CDR3: CASSQDGVATDTQYF

length: 13
V: TRBV6-1
J: TRBJ2-3
CDR3: CASQLAEPGWQYF

length: 14
V: TRBV7-3
J: TRBJ2-7
CDR3: CASSIGAPSYEQYF

length: 14
V: TRBV2
J: TRBJ2-7
CDR3: CASSRDNSWSEQYF

length: 15
V: TRBV4-1
J: TRBJ1-6
CDR3: CASSQTTGGDSPLHF

length: 18
V: TRBV11-2
J: TRBJ2-7
CDR3: CASTGGTSGLAGINEQYF

length: 14
V: TRBV25-1
J: TRBJ2-1
CDR3: CASSERGEYNEQFF

length: 16
V: TRBV15
J: TRBJ2-7
CDR3: CATSRDFSRGSYEQYF

length: 15
V: TRBV24-1
J: TRBJ1-2
CDR3: CATSDPRTGGYGYTF

length: 15
V: TRBV7-8
J: TRBJ2-1
CDR3: CASSLGTWPGDEQFF

length: 14
V: TRBV18
J: TRBJ1-5
CDR3: CASSRGNSNQPQHF

length: 16
V: TRBV28
J: TRBJ1-5
CDR3: CASSLSTGVSNQPQHF